This T cell receptor beta chain was identified during a study of blood T cell repertoires in COVID-19. For the study at large: The cDNA or gDNA used as material had been derived from T cells, B-cell-depleted T cells, or PBMCs.

As originally analysed: Nucleated cell number was recorded as an estimate derived from reference gene primer amplification. Using immunoSEQ multiplex PCR, the repertoire was profiled, and TCRdb retains in-frame clones only, with some absent. V and J calls and clone size follow that table, whereas D and trimming were derived from the DNA. This sample has over 200,000 clones, with around 83% found just once. The CDR3 consists of 15 residues. Germline CDR1 SGHTA, CDR2 FQGNSA. Trimming took 3 bases from V and 0 from J, leaving 12 bases between them. This clone has a handful of counts. This receptor was taken from a woman aged 50 to 65 with acute or convalescent COVID-19. Sequencing was carried out using peripheral blood. J is TRBJ2-7 and V is TRBV7-2, with D tentatively TRBD1 (5 bases). The CDR3 DNA reads as TGTGCCAGCAGCTTGGCGACGACAGACTCCTACGAGCAGTACTTC. Amino acids: CASSLATTDSYEQYF.